A single sample gave rise to the 8 T cell receptor beta chains below, sequenced in a study of cytomegalovirus exposure and HLA in healthy donors (dated by TCRdb to 2017 to 2019). Library creation used the immunoSEQ multiplex PCR assay. A mixture of 60 forward primers for TCR Vbeta segments and 13 reverse primers for TCR Jbeta segments was used in the multiplex PCR. TCRdb retrieved this table from immuneACCESS and kept in-frame rearrangements only. Not all clones are present; in checked studies, unresolved V genes account for under half, and no reason is known for the remainder. The sample table lists 180,000 or so clones, 60% to 80% of them with a count of one. The ten largest make up 11% to 15% of the sample. Sequenced input: PBMCs. The receptors were sampled from a man in his fifties in good health and CMV-seropositive.

The genes are TRBV7-2 and TRBJ1-2, with D uncertain. Germline V lookup: CDR1 SGHTA, CDR2 FQGNSA. Trimming took off 0 bases at V and 7 bases at J, with 12 bases between the two ends. The CDR3 spans 14 residues. The CDR3 spells CASSLASGTRGYTF. In DNA form, the CDR3 reads TGTGCCAGCAGCTTAGCGTCAGGAACACGTGGCTACACCTTC.

The chain employs TRBV9 and TRBJ1-2; the D gene is possibly TRBD1 (5 bases). Trimming shortened V by 3 bases and J by 0 bases, and 24 bases separated the two germline ends. This CDR3 is 19 amino acids long. Germline CDR1 reads SGDLS; CDR2 reads YYNGEE. This CDR3 reads CASSEGFGAAGRSNYGYTF. The CDR3 coding sequence is TGTGCCAGCAGCGAGGGGTTTGGGGCAGCCGGGAGGTCTAACTATGGCTACACCTTC.

In nucleotides, the CDR3 is TGTGCCAGCTCACCTACTCCTCAAGAGACCCAGTACTTC. As protein: CASSPTPQETQYF. The chain employs TRBV18 and TRBJ2-5; D is ambiguous. The CDR3 contains 13 residues. V lost 3 bases and J 2 bases, leaving 7 bases between the germline ends. Germline V CDR1 and CDR2: KGHSH, LQKENI. Full variable domain (remainder filled in from reference TRBV18 and TRBJ2-5): NAGVMQNPRHLVRRRGQEARLRCSPMKGHSHVYWYRQLPEEGLKFMVYLQKENIIDESGMPKERFSAEFPKEGPSILRIQQVVRGDSAAYFCASSPTPQETQYFGPGTRLLVL.

The chain is built from TRBV19 and TRBJ2-7; 9 bases agree with TRBD1. Trimming took 5 bases from V and 6 from J; bases not matched to a gene: 11. Germline CDR1 LNHDA, CDR2 SQIVND (reference sequence). The CDR3 consists of 15 residues. CDR3 residues: CASSPHGTGTGEQYF. As DNA, the CDR3 is TGTGCCAGTAGTCCGCACGGGACAGGGACTGGCGAGCAGTACTTC.

V gene TRBV28 combines with J gene TRBJ2-3; TRBD2 aligns across 8 bases. The length of the CDR3 is 15 residues. Per the germline V gene, CDR1 is MDHEN and CDR2 is SYDVKM. The ends lost 5 bases at V and 6 bases at J; junction bases unmatched: 10. The CDR3 loop reads CASSDRGGRVDTQYF. The DNA for the CDR3 is TGTGCCAGCAGTGACCGGGGGGGCCGGGTGGATACGCAGTATTTT.

The J gene is TRBJ1-3, the V gene TRBV6-1; D not resolved. Germline CDR1 MNHNS, CDR2 SASEGT. Trimming took 2 bases from V and 0 from J, leaving 8 bases between them. The CDR3 totals 15 residues. CDR3 coding DNA: TGTGCCAGCAGTGAAATTGCGTCCTCTGGAAACACCATATATTTT. Its protein is CASSEIASSGNTIYF.

The chain is built from TRBV7-9 and TRBJ2-7; TRBD2 matches 7 bases. Looked up from germline, CDR1 is SEHNR and CDR2 is FQNEAQ (reference sequence). This CDR3 contains 14 residues. V shed 5 bases, J shed 2 bases, and the junction held 6 bases outside the gene matches. The CDR3 reads CASSRRGVPYEQYF. The CDR3, as DNA: TGTGCCAGCAGCCGCCGGGGGGTTCCCTACGAGCAGTACTTC. The variable domain in full, with the rest retrieved from reference TRBV7-9 and TRBJ2-7, is DTGVSQNPRHKITKRGQNVTFRCDPISEHNRLYWYRQTLGQGPEFLTYFQNEAQLEKSRLLSDRFSAERPKGSFSTLEIQRTEQGDSAMYLCASSRRGVPYEQYFGPGTRLTVT.

The J gene is TRBJ1-4, the V gene TRBV7-2; 12 nucleotides align to TRBD1. V was clipped by 1 base and J by 7 bases; unmatched bases: 4. This CDR3 has 16 amino acids. The germline CDR1 and CDR2 sequences are SGHTA and FQGNSA. The chain's CDR3 is CASSLEGTGGVEKLFF. The CDR3, as DNA: TGTGCCAGCAGCTTAGAAGGGACAGGGGGCGTTGAAAAACTGTTTTTT.